These 27 T cell receptor beta chains came from one sample sequenced in a study of CD8 T cells in Susac syndrome. Random-hexamer reverse transcription was applied to about 0.5 to 1 ug RNA. MiXCR, applied by TCRdb to the immunoSEQ multiplex PCR reads, yields one record per CDR3 protein. Found here are approximately 74,000 distinct CDR3 sequences, roughly 91% of them singletons; the top ten hold 0.52%. The sample was CD4+ T cells from PBMCs. These TCRs come from a human donor with Susac syndrome.

DNA for the CDR3: TGTGCCAGCAGTTTATCGGTAGCGGGACGAAATGAGCAGTTCTTC. Protein product: CASSLSVAGRNEQFF. This chain connects TRBV28 to TRBJ2-1; 8 nucleotides align to TRBD2. The CDR3 is 15 residues long. The junction had 6 bases not matched to a gene; V was cut back by 1 base and J by 7 bases. Germline V lookup: CDR1 MDHEN, CDR2 SYDVKM.

The chain recombines TRBV2 with TRBJ2-3; no firm D call. The CDR3 extends over 14 amino acids. Germline CDR1 is SNHLY and CDR2 is FYNNEI. V lost 6 bases and J lost 0, with 10 bases in between. In DNA, the CDR3 is TGTGCCAGCAGCATGGGGTTGAGCACAGATACGCAGTATTTT. Protein product: CASSMGLSTDTQYF.

The rearrangement links TRBV7-9 to TRBJ2-5; unclear D gene. The ends were cut back, 1 base at V and 7 bases at J, with 13 bases in the middle. CDR1 and CDR2 (germline): SEHNR, FQNEAQ (reference sequence). CDR3 length: 14 residues. The CDR3 loop is CASSLGVTLGTQYF. Written as DNA, the CDR3 is TGTGCCAGCAGCTTAGGTGTGACCCTAGGGACCCAGTACTTC.

This clonotype was recorded a few times. DNA of the CDR3: TGTGCCACCAGTGATTGGGGGGAAGTGTATCAGTTCTTC. Its protein is CATSDWGEVYQFF. The chain has TRBV24-1 and TRBJ2-1, with D tentatively TRBD2 (6 bases). Germline CDR1 and CDR2: KGHDR and SFDVKD. The germline V and J ends were trimmed by 2 bases and 13 bases, with 14 bases remaining between them. The CDR3 consists of 13 residues.

The chain combines TRBV11-3 with TRBJ2-7, with no clear D. Trimming cost V 1 base and J 2 bases, with 6 bases left between them. Looked up from germline, CDR1 is SGHNT and CDR2 is YENEEA. The CDR3 extends over 13 amino acids. The CDR3 coding sequence is TGTGCCAGCAGCTTAGGCCCAACCTACGAGCAGTACTTC. This translates into CASSLGPTYEQYF.

The rearrangement joins TRBV28 to TRBJ1-1, with a weak D call TRBD1 (5 bases). The germline V gene has CDR1 MDHEN and CDR2 SYDVKM. Between the trimmed V and J ends, which lost 3 bases and 5 bases, there was a span of 10 bases. The CDR3 loop spans 13 amino acids. CDR3 in DNA: TGTGCCAGCAGTTTTGGCAGGGAAACTGAAGCTTTCTTT. This translates into CASSFGRETEAFF.

J is TRBJ2-3 and V is TRBV5-1; 12 bases line up with TRBD2. The CDR3 sequence is 16 residues long. Germline V lookup: CDR1 SGHRS, CDR2 YFSETQ. The J segment lost 4 bases and the V segment lost 4 bases, leaving 7 bases of the junction unmatched. CDR3: CASSTTSGGLADTQYF. CDR3 nucleotides: TGCGCCAGCAGCACGACTAGCGGGGGCCTGGCAGATACGCAGTATTTT.

This chain connects TRBV7-9 to TRBJ2-7, with TRBD1 as a possible D gene (5 bases). Germline V gene data show CDR1 as SEHNR and CDR2 as FQNEAQ (reference sequence). V lost 1 base and J lost 4, with 8 bases in between. The CDR3 is made up of 13 amino acids. CDR3 region: CASSLGTYYEQYF. CDR3 coding DNA: TGTGCCAGCAGCTTAGGGACATATTACGAGCAGTACTTC. Based on the CDR3 plus reference TRBV7-9 and TRBJ2-7, the full variable domain is DTGVSQNPRHKITKRGQNVTFRCDPISEHNRLYWYRQTLGQGPEFLTYFQNEAQLEKSRLLSDRFSAERPKGSFSTLEIQRTEQGDSAMYLCASSLGTYYEQYFGPGTRLTVT.

This clonotype was counted once. This chain joins TRBV7-2 and TRBJ2-1; D is undetermined. Germline V gene data show CDR1 as SGHTA and CDR2 as FQGNSA. V shed 5 bases and J shed 2 bases, with 13 bases lying between them. This CDR3 region has 15 residues. The CDR3 sequence is CASSPPDLAYNEQFF. CDR3 DNA: TGTGCCAGCAGCCCCCCGGACCTAGCCTACAATGAGCAGTTCTTC.

The chain employs TRBV2 and TRBJ2-3, with D maybe TRBD1 (6 bases). Germline values: CDR1 SNHLY, CDR2 FYNNEI. This CDR3 contains 15 residues. V was pared by 5 bases and J by 3 bases, with 15 bases between. CDR3 sequence reads: CASSLQQGPTDTQYF. CDR3 nucleotides: TGTGCCAGCAGTCTCCAACAGGGCCCTACAGATACGCAGTATTTT.

This chain links TRBV19 with TRBJ2-5; 9 nucleotides align to TRBD1. The junction had 5 bases not matched to a gene; V was cut back by 2 bases and J by 1 base. Looked up from germline, CDR1 is LNHDA and CDR2 is SQIVND (reference sequence). The length of the CDR3 is 16 residues. In DNA form, the CDR3 reads TGTGCCAGTAGTATATTGGGGACAGGGATCCAAGAGACCCAGTACTTC. This sequence encodes CASSILGTGIQETQYF.

The chain has TRBV20-1 and TRBJ2-5; no clear D. CDR1 is DFQATT, CDR2 SNEGSKA, per germline (reference sequence). V was clipped by 3 bases and J by 2 bases, with 4 bases between them. This CDR3 region has 11 residues. CDR3 coding DNA: TGCAGTGCTAGGGGGCAAGAGACCCAGTACTTC. Its translation: CSARGQETQYF.

The rearrangement links TRBV20-1 to TRBJ1-6, with D possibly TRBD1 on 5 matching bases. Between the trimmed V and J ends, which lost 0 bases and 8 bases, there was a span of 14 bases. Germline CDR1 and CDR2: DFQATT and SNEGSKA (reference sequence). The CDR3 is 15 amino acids. CDR3 in DNA: TGCAGTGCTAGAGATTGGTCGGGGGTCGATTCACCCCTCCACTTT. This gives the protein CSARDWSGVDSPLHF.

In its sample, this clonotype was seen once. This chain joins TRBV20-1 and TRBJ2-5; tentatively, D is TRBD2 (5 bases). Germline values: CDR1 DFQATT, CDR2 SNEGSKA (reference sequence). V dropped 6 bases and J dropped 6 bases, with 17 bases sitting between them. There are 13 residues in the CDR3. CDR3 in amino acids: CSAPRDLGQTQYF. CDR3 nucleotide sequence: TGCAGTGCCCCGAGGGATCTCGGTCAGACCCAGTACTTC.

V and J are TRBV12-3 or TRBV12-4 and TRBJ2-1; D is uncertain. CDR3 length equals 15 residues. Trimming left V 6 bases short and J 2 bases short, with 14 bases between. In nucleotides, the CDR3 is TGTGCCAGCAGCCCGAAAGACGGAACCTACAATGAGCAGTTCTTC. Its protein product is CASSPKDGTYNEQFF.

J is TRBJ2-6 and V is TRBV9; D remains unclear. V was clipped by 1 base and J by 2 bases, with 4 bases between them. The germline gives CDR1 SGDLS, CDR2 YYNGEE. This CDR3 region has 14 residues. The CDR3 is CASSVQPGANVLTF. The CDR3 DNA sequence: TGTGCCAGCAGCGTACAGCCTGGGGCCAACGTCCTGACTTTC.

This chain connects TRBV28 to TRBJ2-5; 13 bases agree with TRBD2. Trimming cost V 7 bases and J 5 bases; bases outside gene matches: 10. Germline-derived CDR1 and CDR2 are MDHEN and SYDVKM. The CDR3 is 16 amino acids. The CDR3 protein is CASNYGLAGEGETQYF. CDR3 coding DNA: TGTGCCAGCAACTACGGACTAGCGGGAGAAGGGGAGACCCAGTACTTC.

V is TRBV6-1 and J is TRBJ2-7, with D perhaps matching TRBD2 (6 bases). This CDR3 is built from 16 residues. V lost 0 bases to trimming and J lost 2 bases, with 14 bases between them. The germline V gene encodes CDR1 MNHNS and CDR2 SASEGT. The CDR3 loop is CASSEAHRGYPYEQYF. The CDR3 coding sequence is TGTGCCAGCAGTGAAGCGCATCGGGGGTACCCCTACGAGCAGTACTTC.

The V call is TRBV5-1, the J call TRBJ2-5; 7 bases line up with TRBD1. J gave up 4 bases and V 4 bases, and 10 bases lay outside the gene matches. The CDR3 loop spans 15 amino acids. Per the germline V gene, CDR1 is SGHRS and CDR2 is YFSETQ. The CDR3 DNA sequence: TGCGCCAGCAGCGTACTACAGGGGTCGGTAGAGACCCAGTACTTC. This sequence encodes CASSVLQGSVETQYF.

The chain has TRBV7-9 and TRBJ2-2; D uncertain. V was clipped by 6 bases and J by 1 base, with 12 bases between them. Looked up from germline, CDR1 is SEHNR and CDR2 is FQNEAQ (reference sequence). This CDR3 region has 15 residues. The CDR3 region has the DNA TGTGCCAGCAGATCTTTTGGGCTGAACACCGGGGAGCTGTTTTTT. Amino acids: CASRSFGLNTGELFF.

This chain connects TRBV30 to TRBJ2-3, with TRBD2 matching over 11 bases. The CDR3 extends over 15 amino acids. Trimming removed 3 bases from V and 2 bases from J; junction bases left unmatched: 4. CDR1 GTSNPN and CDR2 SVGIG come from the germline V gene (reference sequence). Here the CDR3 DNA reads TGTGCCTGGAGAGAGACTAGCGGGGTCACAGATACGCAGTATTTT. Protein sequence: CAWRETSGVTDTQYF.

V is TRBV27 and J is TRBJ2-1; possibly TRBD1 for D (5 bases). V was clipped by 5 bases and J by 0 bases, with 14 bases between them. CDR1 and CDR2 (germline): MNHEY, SMNVEV (reference sequence). The CDR3 contains 16 residues. The CDR3 region has the DNA TGTGCCAGCAGTACCCGGAGACAGAGCTCCTACAATGAGCAGTTCTTC. This encodes CASSTRRQSSYNEQFF.

The chain links TRBV28 to TRBJ2-3; D not resolved. This CDR3 is built from 14 residues. Germline CDR1 is MDHEN and CDR2 is SYDVKM. Trimming took 2 bases from V and 0 from J, leaving 6 bases between them. CDR3 DNA sequence: TGTGCCAGCAGTTTAACCCGCAGCACAGATACGCAGTATTTT. Translated, it gives CASSLTRSTDTQYF.

This chain links TRBV4-2 with TRBJ1-2, with TRBD1 matching 7 bases. In germline, CDR1 is LGHNA, CDR2 YNFKEQ. This CDR3 spans 17 amino acids. J gave up 1 base and V 2 bases, and 10 bases lay outside the gene matches. The CDR3 DNA follows: TGTGCCAGCAGCCAATCACCGGGACAGCACCTTAACTATGGCTACACCTTC. As protein: CASSQSPGQHLNYGYTF.

The genes are TRBV5-4 and TRBJ1-2; 7 bases are a match to TRBD1. The CDR3 loop spans 15 amino acids. The V and J ends lost 4 bases and 5 bases, in that order; junction bases with no gene match: 11. CDR1 is SGHNT and CDR2 is YYREEE in the germline V gene (reference sequence). This CDR3 is CASSQEDRDRYGYTF. The DNA of the CDR3 is TGTGCCAGCAGCCAAGAAGACAGGGATCGTTATGGCTACACCTTC.

This chain links TRBV30 with TRBJ1-5; D gene unclear. Per the germline V gene, CDR1 is GTSNPN and CDR2 is SVGIG (reference sequence). Deletions cut 0 bases from V and 5 bases from J, with 8 bases between. This CDR3 spans 13 amino acids. The CDR3 DNA is TGTGCCTGGAGTGTACTGGCATATCAGCCCCAGCATTTT. Translation gives CAWSVLAYQPQHF.

V and J are TRBV29-1 and TRBJ1-1; maybe TRBD1 (5 bases). Deletions cut 1 base from V and 0 bases from J, with 9 bases between. The CDR3 contains 14 residues. CDR1 and CDR2 (germline): SQVTM, ANQGSEA. The CDR3 nucleotides read TGCAGCGTTGAAGCCGGGACGGTGAACACTGAAGCTTTCTTT. It translates to CSVEAGTVNTEAFF.